The rows below give T cell receptor beta chains drawn from one sample of a study of breast tumors, draining lymph nodes, adjacent tissues. TCRdb fed the multiplex PCR reads into MiXCR, producing one record per CDR3 protein. This sample carries tens of thousands of distinct CDR3 sequences, 30% to 45% of them seen once, and the ten largest clones take under 13%. The sequenced sample consisted of breast tumor tissue. These TCRs come from a female donor with breast cancer. Some clones in this sample may be carry-over from other donors' samples. The CDR3 runs from the conserved cysteine through the conserved F or W. The D gene is left open where the match is weak. Rows give clone size only sometimes, using once, few, many, or a class for an expanded clone.

D: NA; J: TRBJ1-5; V: TRBV20-1; size: NA; length: 13; CDR3: CGASSLTNQPQHF; DNA: TGCGGTGCTAGCAGTTTGACTAATCAGCCCCAGCATTTT
D: TRBD1; J: TRBJ1-4; V: TRBV2; size: NA; length: 13; CDR3: CASSGQARGKLFF; DNA: TGTGCCAGCAGCGGACAGGCGCGAGGAAAACTGTTTTTT
D: TRBD1; J: TRBJ2-7; V: TRBV5-1; size: many; length: 15; CDR3: CASRPGTGSSYEQYF; DNA: TGCGCCAGCAGACCCGGGACAGGGAGCTCCTACGAGCAGTACTTC
D: TRBD2; J: TRBJ2-3; V: TRBV7-2; size: NA; length: 19; CDR3: CASSLGPGVAGATIDTQYF; DNA: TGTGCCAGCAGCTTAGGCCCCGGGGTAGCGGGAGCGACCATAGATACGCAGTATTTT
D: NA; J: TRBJ2-6; V: TRBV7-9; size: many; length: 16; CDR3: CASSLAGGGGANVLTF; DNA: TGTGCCAGCAGCTTAGCAGGGGGTGGTGGGGCCAACGTCCTGACTTTC
D: TRBD2; J: TRBJ2-2; V: TRBV29-1; size: NA; length: 15; CDR3: CSVAGTSGTTGELFF; DNA: TGCAGCGTCGCCGGGACTAGCGGGACCACCGGGGAGCTGTTTTTT
D: NA; J: TRBJ2-4; V: TRBV20-1; size: many; length: 14; CDR3: CSALRLGGQNIQYF; DNA: TGCAGTGCTCTGAGGCTCGGGGGGCAGAACATTCAGTACTTC
D: TRBD1; J: TRBJ2-2; V: TRBV10-3; size: once; length: 14; CDR3: CAISEVTGTGELFF; DNA: TGTGCCATCAGTGAGGTGACAGGGACCGGGGAGCTGTTTTTT
D: NA; J: TRBJ2-5; V: TRBV11-1; size: many; length: 14; CDR3: CASSLGRVRETQYF; DNA: TGTGCCAGCAGCCTCGGACGGGTGAGGGAGACCCAGTACTTC
D: NA; J: TRBJ2-1; V: TRBV15; size: many; length: 15; CDR3: CATSREWGTGGEQFF; DNA: TGTGCCACCAGCAGAGAGTGGGGGACCGGAGGGGAGCAGTTCTTC
D: NA; J: TRBJ2-5; V: TRBV12-3/TRBV12-4; size: many; length: 16; CDR3: CASSRQVTDNQETQYF; DNA: TGTGCCAGCAGTCGGCAGGTCACAGACAACCAAGAGACCCAGTACTTC
D: NA; J: TRBJ1-6; V: TRBV30; size: NA; length: 16; CDR3: CAWKIAASSYNSPLHF; DNA: TGTGCCTGGAAAATCGCGGCGAGCTCCTATAATTCACCCCTCCACTTT
D: NA; J: TRBJ2-5; V: TRBV5-1; size: NA; length: 15; CDR3: CASSLAGTYQETQYF; DNA: TGCGCCAGCAGCTTGGCCGGGACGTACCAAGAGACCCAGTACTTC
D: TRBD2; J: TRBJ2-7; V: TRBV5-4; size: many; length: 15; CDR3: CASSFIAGPRNEQYF; DNA: TGTGCCAGCAGCTTCATAGCGGGACCGAGGAACGAGCAGTACTTC
D: TRBD2; J: TRBJ2-7; V: TRBV19; size: many; length: 15; CDR3: CASSPTSGLLDEQYF; DNA: TGTGCCAGTAGTCCTACTAGCGGCCTCTTGGACGAGCAGTACTTC
D: NA; J: TRBJ2-5; V: TRBV6-4; size: few; length: 13; CDR3: CASSDSLEETQYF; DNA: TGTGCCAGCAGTGACTCCTTGGAAGAGACCCAGTACTTC
D: NA; J: TRBJ2-3; V: TRBV27; size: few; length: 15; CDR3: CASSFSDRRTDTQYF; DNA: TGTGCCAGCAGTTTCTCCGACAGACGCACAGATACGCAGTATTTT
D: NA; J: TRBJ1-4; V: TRBV7-9; size: once; length: 15; CDR3: CASSPSGGTNEKLFF; DNA: TGTGCCAGCAGCCCTTCGGGGGGGACTAATGAAAAACTGTTTTTT
D: NA; J: TRBJ2-3; V: TRBV7-9; size: many; length: 18; CDR3: CASSLALIFTGEVDTQYF; DNA: TGTGCCAGCAGCTTAGCGCTAATTTTCACCGGAGAGGTAGATACGCAGTATTTT
D: TRBD2; J: TRBJ2-7; V: TRBV27; size: NA; length: 14; CDR3: CASSLGLAGDEQYF; DNA: TGTGCCAGCAGTTTAGGTCTAGCGGGAGACGAGCAGTACTTC
D: NA; J: TRBJ2-7; V: TRBV28; size: NA; length: 14; CDR3: CGSSLPLTGYEQYF; DNA: TGTGGCAGCAGTTTACCTCTGACGGGCTACGAGCAGTACTTC
D: NA; J: TRBJ2-2; V: TRBV25-1; size: many; length: 15; CDR3: CASSEGQSNTGELFF; DNA: TGTGCCAGCAGTGAGGGGCAGTCGAACACCGGGGAGCTGTTTTTT
D: NA; J: TRBJ2-1; V: TRBV7-2; size: NA; length: 15; CDR3: CASSLDQSSYKEQFF; DNA: TGTGCCAGCAGCTTAGACCAAAGCTCCTACAAGGAGCAGTTCTTC
D: TRBD1; J: TRBJ2-3; V: TRBV9; size: NA; length: 16; CDR3: CASSITGVFGSDTQYF; DNA: TGTGCCAGCAGCATCACAGGGGTTTTTGGATCCGATACGCAGTATTTT
D: TRBD1; J: TRBJ2-5; V: TRBV29-1; size: many; length: 15; CDR3: CSVEDGGTGRETQYF; DNA: TGCAGCGTTGAAGATGGGGGGACAGGGCGGGAGACCCAGTACTTC
D: TRBD2; J: TRBJ2-1; V: TRBV27; size: NA; length: 14; CDR3: CASRPTSGRAEQFF; DNA: TGTGCCAGCAGACCTACTAGCGGGAGGGCTGAGCAGTTCTTC
D: NA; J: TRBJ2-2; V: TRBV12-3/TRBV12-4; size: many; length: 13; CDR3: CASLTGNTGELFF; DNA: TGTGCCAGCCTCACAGGGAACACCGGGGAGCTGTTTTTT
D: NA; J: TRBJ2-1; V: TRBV11-2; size: many; length: 13; CDR3: CASSVDQYNEQFF; DNA: TGTGCCAGCAGCGTAGACCAATACAATGAGCAGTTCTTC
D: NA; J: TRBJ2-7; V: TRBV6-1; size: NA; length: 13; CDR3: CAGSAPGTYEQYF; DNA: TGTGCCGGCAGTGCGCCCGGGACCTACGAGCAGTACTTC
D: TRBD1; J: TRBJ2-1; V: TRBV6-2/TRBV6-3; size: NA; length: 17; CDR3: CASRDQTGSHYYNEQFF; DNA: TGTGCCAGCAGGGACCAGACAGGGTCTCATTATTACAATGAGCAGTTCTTC
D: TRBD2; J: TRBJ2-3; V: TRBV6-1; size: few; length: 16; CDR3: CASSVSSGAPTDTQYF; DNA: TGTGCCAGCAGTGTTTCTAGCGGGGCTCCCACAGATACGCAGTATTTT
D: NA; J: TRBJ2-7; V: TRBV5-6; size: many; length: 15; CDR3: CASSLRSTRTYEQYF; DNA: TGTGCCAGCAGCTTAAGATCCACCCGAACCTACGAGCAGTACTTC
D: NA; J: TRBJ1-6; V: TRBV27; size: many; length: 15; CDR3: CASSFSQGRGSPLHF; DNA: TGTGCTAGCAGTTTTTCCCAGGGGCGAGGTTCACCCCTCCACTTT
D: TRBD2; J: TRBJ2-1; V: TRBV19; size: many; length: 17; CDR3: CASSSGLAGVVAPEQFF; DNA: TGTGCCAGTAGTTCGGGACTAGCGGGAGTTGTCGCACCGGAGCAGTTCTTC
D: TRBD1; J: TRBJ1-3; V: TRBV6-1; size: NA; length: 13; CDR3: CASSQGAGNTIYF; DNA: TGTGCCAGCAGTCAGGGGGCTGGAAACACCATATATTTT
D: NA; J: TRBJ1-2; V: TRBV20-1; size: once; length: 16; CDR3: CSAKRRELGGSYGYTF; DNA: TGCAGTGCCAAACGAAGGGAACTGGGCGGAAGCTATGGCTACACCTTC
D: NA; J: TRBJ1-6; V: TRBV7-3; size: NA; length: 16; CDR3: CASRLKLSGGRSPLHF; DNA: TGTGCCAGCAGACTTAAACTATCCGGGGGCCGTTCACCCCTCCACTTT
D: TRBD2; J: TRBJ2-3; V: TRBV20-1; size: many; length: 17; CDR3: CSARVLGSGLPTDTQYF; DNA: TGCAGTGCTAGAGTATTGGGGTCGGGACTACCCACAGATACGCAGTATTTT
D: NA; J: TRBJ1-1; V: TRBV5-6; size: NA; length: 16; CDR3: CASSSRQGRVETEAFF; DNA: TGTGCCAGCAGCTCACGGCAGGGTAGGGTGGAAACTGAAGCTTTCTTT
D: NA; J: TRBJ2-1; V: TRBV7-9; size: NA; length: 12; CDR3: CASRGVPTEQFF; DNA: TGTGCCAGCAGGGGGGTCCCCACTGAGCAGTTCTTC
D: NA; J: TRBJ2-2; V: TRBV2; size: NA; length: 24; CDR3: CASSEGAGGLDEQYFGPGTGELFF; DNA: NA
D: NA; J: TRBJ2-7; V: TRBV7-2; size: NA; length: 16; CDR3: CASSLRAGLGSYEQYF; DNA: TGTGCCAGCAGCTTAAGGGCGGGGTTGGGGTCCTACGAGCAGTACTTC